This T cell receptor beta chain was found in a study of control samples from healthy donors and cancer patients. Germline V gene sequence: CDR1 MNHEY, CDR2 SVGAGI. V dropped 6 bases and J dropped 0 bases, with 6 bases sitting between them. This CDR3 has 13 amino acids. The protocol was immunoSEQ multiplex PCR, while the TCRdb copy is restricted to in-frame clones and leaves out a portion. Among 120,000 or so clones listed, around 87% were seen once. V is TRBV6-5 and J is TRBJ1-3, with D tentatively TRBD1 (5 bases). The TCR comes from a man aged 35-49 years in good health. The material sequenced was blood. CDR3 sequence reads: CASRGVSGNTIYF. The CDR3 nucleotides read TGTGCCAGCAGGGGGGTCTCTGGAAACACCATATATTTT.